A selection of T cell receptor beta chains follows, all from one sample in a study of blood T cell repertoires in COVID-19. Sequenced by immunoSEQ multiplex PCR; TCRdb stores in-frame clones only, minus some. The sample consists of 200,000 to 250,000 clones, more than 85% of them appearing once. The sample was peripheral blood. The receptors were gathered from a woman between 50 and 59 years old with COVID-19, enrolled during active disease. Each CDR3 is given with its conserved first and last residue. The D gene is left open where the match is weak. Clone sizes are given selectively: once, few, many, or a class where the clone is expanded.

abundance: few; len: 14; v_gene: TRBV3-1/TRBV3-2; d_gene: TRBD1; j_gene: TRBJ1-3; CDR3aa: CASRGTASGNTIYF; CDR3nt: TGTGCCAGCAGAGGGACAGCCTCTGGAAACACCATATATTTT
abundance: .; len: 15; v_gene: TRBV7-2; d_gene: .; j_gene: TRBJ2-2; CDR3aa: CASSLALSDTGELFF; CDR3nt: TGTGCCAGCAGCTTAGCGCTTAGCGACACCGGGGAGCTGTTTTTT
abundance: .; len: 14; v_gene: TRBV5-1; d_gene: .; j_gene: TRBJ2-5; CDR3aa: CASSLEAGVETQYF; CDR3nt: TGCGCCAGCAGCTTGGAGGCCGGGGTTGAGACCCAGTACTTC
abundance: once; len: 16; v_gene: TRBV4-3; d_gene: .; j_gene: TRBJ2-3; CDR3aa: CASSQEVGATPSTQYF; CDR3nt: TGCGCCAGCAGCCAAGAGGTGGGCGCGACCCCTAGCACGCAGTATTTT
abundance: once; len: 16; v_gene: TRBV5-1; d_gene: .; j_gene: TRBJ1-4; CDR3aa: CASSQNVPGTGEKLFF; CDR3nt: TGCGCCAGCAGCCAAAATGTCCCCGGAACGGGAGAAAAACTGTTTTTT
abundance: .; len: 16; v_gene: TRBV6-6; d_gene: TRBD1; j_gene: TRBJ1-6; CDR3aa: CASSYSGQGVGSPLHF; CDR3nt: TGTGCCAGCAGTTACTCTGGGCAGGGGGTAGGTTCACCCCTCCACTTT
abundance: .; len: 16; v_gene: TRBV6-6; d_gene: .; j_gene: TRBJ1-6; CDR3aa: CASSYETSHPNSPLHF; CDR3nt: TGTGCCAGCAGTTACGAAACCTCACACCCTAATTCACCCCTCCACTTT
abundance: .; len: 14; v_gene: TRBV7-6; d_gene: TRBD2; j_gene: TRBJ2-2; CDR3aa: CASSAGTRPGELFF; CDR3nt: TGTGCCAGCAGCGCCGGGACTAGGCCCGGGGAGCTGTTTTTT
abundance: .; len: 15; v_gene: TRBV19; d_gene: TRBD1; j_gene: TRBJ1-1; CDR3aa: CASSPEQGLNTEAFF; CDR3nt: TGTGCCAGTAGTCCCGAACAGGGGCTGAACACTGAAGCTTTCTTT
abundance: .; len: 15; v_gene: TRBV2; d_gene: .; j_gene: TRBJ2-3; CDR3aa: CASSGGITRTDTQYF; CDR3nt: TGTGCCAGCAGCGGCGGGATAACCCGCACAGATACGCAGTATTTT
abundance: .; len: 16; v_gene: TRBV3-1/TRBV3-2; d_gene: .; j_gene: TRBJ2-2; CDR3aa: CASSQVSPLGTGELFF; CDR3nt: TGTGCCAGCAGCCAAGTCTCCCCCCTAGGCACCGGGGAGCTGTTTTTT
abundance: .; len: 11; v_gene: TRBV9; d_gene: .; j_gene: TRBJ2-1; CDR3aa: CASSQYNEQFF; CDR3nt: TGTGCCAGCAGCCAGTACAATGAGCAGTTCTTC
abundance: .; len: 13; v_gene: TRBV14; d_gene: .; j_gene: TRBJ2-7; CDR3aa: CASSQASGGEQYF; CDR3nt: TGTGCCAGCAGCCAAGCCTCTGGAGGCGAGCAGTACTTC
abundance: .; len: 14; v_gene: TRBV7-9; d_gene: TRBD1; j_gene: TRBJ2-7; CDR3aa: CASSRKTGDYEQYF; CDR3nt: TGTGCCAGCAGCCGAAAGACAGGGGACTACGAGCAGTACTTC
abundance: .; len: 16; v_gene: TRBV7-2; d_gene: TRBD1; j_gene: TRBJ1-3; CDR3aa: CASSPPGTGIGNTIYF; CDR3nt: TGTGCCAGCAGTCCCCCCGGGACAGGGATTGGAAACACCATATATTTT
abundance: .; len: 15; v_gene: TRBV11-2; d_gene: TRBD2; j_gene: TRBJ2-7; CDR3aa: CASSTLAGGAYEQYF; CDR3nt: TGTGCCAGCAGCACACTAGCGGGGGGCGCCTACGAGCAGTACTTC
abundance: .; len: 16; v_gene: TRBV11-2; d_gene: TRBD1; j_gene: TRBJ1-6; CDR3aa: CASSLGQGFYNSPLHF; CDR3nt: TGTGCCAGCAGCTTAGGACAGGGGTTTTATAATTCACCCCTCCACTTT
abundance: .; len: 17; v_gene: TRBV4-1; d_gene: TRBD1; j_gene: TRBJ1-2; CDR3aa: CASSQDLGTGDGYGYTF; CDR3nt: TGCGCCAGCAGCCAAGATCTTGGTACAGGGGATGGATATGGCTACACCTTC
abundance: .; len: 15; v_gene: TRBV9; d_gene: .; j_gene: TRBJ2-1; CDR3aa: CASSVDAAGWNEQFF; CDR3nt: TGTGCCAGCAGCGTAGACGCGGCGGGGTGGAATGAGCAGTTCTTC
abundance: .; len: 14; v_gene: TRBV27; d_gene: .; j_gene: TRBJ1-4; CDR3aa: CASSVYGGGEKLFF; CDR3nt: TGTGCCAGCAGTGTTTATGGGGGCGGCGAAAAACTGTTTTTT
abundance: .; len: 12; v_gene: TRBV27; d_gene: .; j_gene: TRBJ2-1; CDR3aa: CASSLRANEQFF; CDR3nt: TGTGCCAGCAGTTTGAGAGCAAATGAGCAGTTCTTC
abundance: .; len: 12; v_gene: TRBV5-1; d_gene: .; j_gene: TRBJ2-1; CDR3aa: CASSIGRVEQFF; CDR3nt: TGCGCCAGCAGCATAGGCCGGGTGGAGCAGTTCTTC